A selection of T cell receptor beta chains follows, all from one sample in a study of T cell changes during pregnancy in multiple sclerosis. The protocol was immunoSEQ multiplex PCR, while the TCRdb copy is restricted to in-frame clones and leaves out a portion. In the table there are tens of thousands of clones, around 91% of which are singletons. The sample consisted of CD8+ T cells from peripheral blood mononuclear cells, taken in the second trimester of pregnancy. Receptors were obtained from a female donor with multiple sclerosis, enrolled in a pregnancy study. The CDR3 runs from the conserved cysteine through the conserved F or W. Fields, in order: clone size, CDR3 length, V gene, J gene, D gene, CDR3 DNA, CDR3 protein. A D gene is named only where the DNA matches it firmly. A row's size may be missing; if present it is once, few, many or a size class.

>.|15|TRBV28|TRBJ1-1|TRBD1
TGTGCCAGCAGTTTTTGGGGACAGGGGTCCACTGAAGCTTTCTTT
CASSFWGQGSTEAFF
>.|13|TRBV7-3|TRBJ1-1|.
TGTGCCAGCAGCCCCGGGTCTGGGACTGAAGCTTTCTTT
CASSPGSGTEAFF
>.|15|TRBV9|TRBJ1-2|.
TGTGCCAGCAGCGCCGTAGTTGACAAAGACTATGGCTACACCTTC
CASSAVVDKDYGYTF
>.|14|TRBV14|TRBJ2-3|.
TGTGCCAGCAGTTTAACAGGGTTTTTGGATACGCAGTATTTT
CASSLTGFLDTQYF
>.|16|TRBV19|TRBJ1-5|.
TGTGCCAGTAGTATCGGGGGGGAGTATAGCAATCAGCCCCAGCATTTT
CASSIGGEYSNQPQHF
>.|13|TRBV21-1|TRBJ2-7|.
TGTGCCAGCAGGGGGGCGGGCCCCTACGAGCAGTACTTC
CASRGAGPYEQYF
>.|15|TRBV2|TRBJ1-1|TRBD1
TGTGCCAGCAGTGAATGGACAGGGGAGAACACTGAAGCTTTCTTT
CASSEWTGENTEAFF
>.|17|TRBV21-1|TRBJ1-5|.
TGTGCCAGCAGCAAAAATAGATCTGGACATAGCAATCAGCCCCAGCATTTT
CASSKNRSGHSNQPQHF
>.|14|TRBV27|TRBJ2-7|TRBD2
TGTGCCAGCAGTCCCCCGGGACTAGTCTACGAGCAGTACTTC
CASSPPGLVYEQYF
>.|12|TRBV5-1|TRBJ2-7|.
TGCGCCAGCCAAGACAGAGGGGGCGAGCAGTACTTC
CASQDRGGEQYF
>.|11|TRBV20-1|TRBJ1-2|.
TGCAGTGCTGGCCTACAGGCTTACTACACCTTC
CSAGLQAYYTF
>once|14|TRBV10-2|TRBJ1-1|.
TGCGCCAGCAGGCCGACAGGCGAGAACACTGAAGCTTTCTTT
CASRPTGENTEAFF
>.|17|TRBV19|TRBJ1-6|TRBD1
TGTGCCAGTAGTCCAGGGGGCAGGAACACCGGTAATTCACCCCTCCACTTT
CASSPGGRNTGNSPLHF
>.|14|TRBV15|TRBJ2-7|TRBD1
TGTGCCACCACCGGTCCGGGACAGGGCTACGAGCAGTACTTC
CATTGPGQGYEQYF
>.|15|TRBV9|TRBJ1-4|.
TGTGCCAGCAGCGTAGCGGGGGGAACTAATGAAAAACTGTTTTTT
CASSVAGGTNEKLFF